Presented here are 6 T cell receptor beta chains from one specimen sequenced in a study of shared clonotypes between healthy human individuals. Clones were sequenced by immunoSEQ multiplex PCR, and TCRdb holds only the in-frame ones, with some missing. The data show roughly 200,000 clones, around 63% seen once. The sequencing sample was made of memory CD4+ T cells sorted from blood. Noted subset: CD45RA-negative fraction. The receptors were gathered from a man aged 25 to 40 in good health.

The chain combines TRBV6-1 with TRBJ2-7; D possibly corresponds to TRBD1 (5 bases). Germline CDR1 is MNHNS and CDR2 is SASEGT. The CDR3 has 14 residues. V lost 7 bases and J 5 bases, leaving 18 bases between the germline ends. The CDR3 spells CASTLRDLGDEQYF. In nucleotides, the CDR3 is TGTGCCAGCACCCTCAGGGATCTTGGCGACGAGCAGTACTTC.

The CDR3 nucleotides are TGTGCCAGCAGCTTATTTTTGGGGGGTAGCTCCTACAATGAGCAGTTCTTC. Protein product: CASSLFLGGSSYNEQFF. The V gene is TRBV11-3, the J gene TRBJ2-1, with TRBD2 as a possible D gene (6 bases). V shed 2 bases and J shed 0 bases, with 14 bases lying between them. The CDR3 sequence is 17 residues long. Germline values: CDR1 SGHNT, CDR2 YENEEA.

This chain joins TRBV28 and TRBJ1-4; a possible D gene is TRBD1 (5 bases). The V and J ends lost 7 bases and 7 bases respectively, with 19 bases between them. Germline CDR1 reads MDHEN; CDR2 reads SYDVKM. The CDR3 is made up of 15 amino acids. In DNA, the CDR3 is TGTGCCAGCAACCCTTCAGGGAGGTACTCTGAAAAACTGTTTTTT. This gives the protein CASNPSGRYSEKLFF.

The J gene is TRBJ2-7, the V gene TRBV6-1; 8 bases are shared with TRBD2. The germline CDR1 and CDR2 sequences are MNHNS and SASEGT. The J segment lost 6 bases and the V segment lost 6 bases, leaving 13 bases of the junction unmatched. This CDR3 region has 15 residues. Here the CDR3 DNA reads TGTGCCAGCAGCCGCGGACGGTACGGGGGGGTCGAGCAGTACTTC. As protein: CASSRGRYGGVEQYF.

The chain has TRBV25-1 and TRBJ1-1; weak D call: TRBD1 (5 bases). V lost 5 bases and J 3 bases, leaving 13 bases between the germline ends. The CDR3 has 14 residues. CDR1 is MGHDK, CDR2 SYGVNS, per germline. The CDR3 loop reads CASSRLLGDTEAFF. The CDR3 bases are TGTGCCAGCAGTCGGCTTCTAGGGGACACTGAAGCTTTCTTT. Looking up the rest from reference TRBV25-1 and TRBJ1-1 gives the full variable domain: EADIYQTPRYLVIGTGKKITLECSQTMGHDKMYWYQQDPGMELHLIHYSYGVNSTEKGDLSSESTVSRIRTEHFPLTLESARPSHTSQYLCASSRLLGDTEAFFGQGTRLTVV.

The CDR3 coding sequence is TGTGCCAGCAGCGATGGCCGCAGAAGACGACAAAGTCGGGCCAACGTCCTGACTTTC. Translation gives CASSDGRRRRQSRANVLTF. This rearrangement joins TRBV11-2 to TRBJ2-6, with D uncertain. CDR3 size: 19 residues. The germline gives CDR1 SGHAT, CDR2 FQNNGV. V was clipped by 5 bases and J by 5 bases, with 25 bases between them.